This record concerns one TCR beta chain sequence. Its antigen remains unknown. Germline values: CDR1 LNHNV, CDR2 YYDKDF (reference sequence). The germline V and J ends were trimmed by 5 bases and 8 bases, with 16 bases remaining between them. The CDR3 contains 14 residues. Chemo-refractory metastatic non-small-cell lung cancer patients received focal radiation with ipilimumab CTLA-4 blockade. These data belong to a study of radiotherapy plus CTLA-4 blockade in lung cancer. Study overall: For less than 20% of patients, objective responses occurred, and around 31% had disease control.

Clones were sequenced by immunoSEQ multiplex PCR, and TCRdb holds only the in-frame ones, with some missing. The sample has around 77,000 clones; 74% are singletons. Whole-study results and caveats: Following radiotherapy plus ipilimumab, tumor-derived TCR clones expanded in the blood. Dynamics of early blood T cell clones, together with interferon-beta, were reportedly the best predictors of response.

The chain is built from TRBV15 and TRBJ1-3; a weak D match, TRBD1 (5 bases). The sequences come from peripheral blood, collected from a patient treated with radiotherapy plus ipilimumab. This receptor was obtained from a human donor with non-small cell lung cancer whose response to radiotherapy plus ipilimumab could not be evaluated. The chain's CDR3 is CATSGMGPVDTIYF. The CDR3 coding sequence is TGTGCCACCAGCGGGATGGGGCCCGTGGACACCATATATTTT. Full variable domain (rest looked up from reference TRBV15 and TRBJ1-3): DAMVIQNPRYQVTQFGKPVTLSCSQTLNHNVMYWYQQKSSQAPKLLFHYYDKDFNNEADTPDNFQSRRPNTSFCFLDIRSPGLGDTAMYLCATSGMGPVDTIYFGEGSWLTVV.